These 29 T cell receptor beta chains were sequenced from one sample in a study of vaccination and CD4 T cells after COVID-19. What these receptors recognize is not known. Oncomine TCR Beta short-read sequencing was applied to DNA from cultured CD4+ T cells. TCRdb fed the PCR reads into MiXCR, producing one record per CDR3 protein. The sample lists 15,000 to 20,000 distinct CDR3 sequences; 54% were seen once. Specified time point: late sampling 161 to 241 days after vaccination in a few convalescent patients. The treatment denotes: approximately 10-day PBMC culture with coronavirus spike peptide pools or control peptides (ViraFEST assay). The sequencing used CD4+ T cells from blood, cultured in vitro, collected about 7 months after SARS-CoV-2 vaccination. The receptor source for this set is a human donor who had recovered from COVID-19.

The chain joins TRBV27 to TRBJ1-5; D might be TRBD1 (5 bases). V lost 6 bases and J lost 0, with 12 bases in between. The CDR3 consists of 15 residues. Germline CDR1 reads MNHEY; CDR2 reads SMNVEV (reference sequence). The CDR3 DNA reads TGTGCCAGCAGGCAAAGGGGATATAGCAATCAGCCCCAGCATTTT. Translating it yields CASRQRGYSNQPQHF.

This clonotype was seen a handful of times. The chain combines TRBV6-1 with TRBJ2-5; 13 bases line up with TRBD2. V trimming: 7 bases; J trimming: 3 bases; junction bases outside the gene matches: 5. Germline V lookup: CDR1 MNHNS, CDR2 SASEGT. CDR3 length equals 15 residues. The chain's CDR3 is CASTSGTSGEETQYF. The CDR3 coding sequence is TGTGCCAGCACCTCCGGGACTAGCGGGGAAGAGACCCAGTACTTC.

This chain joins TRBV20-1 and TRBJ1-1, with a tentative D call TRBD1 (6 bases). Germline CDR1 is DFQATT and CDR2 is SNEGSKA (reference sequence). The length of the CDR3 is 13 residues. V gave up 7 bases and J gave up 7 bases, with 19 bases separating them. The CDR3 protein is CSVSNEGTYEAFF. For the CDR3, the DNA is TGCAGTGTGTCCAATGAGGGGACATATGAAGCTTTCTTT.

The CDR3 region is CSASGGTVGYGYTF. CDR3 sequence (DNA): TGCAGTGCCTCAGGCGGGACAGTCGGCTATGGCTACACCTTC. The chain recombines TRBV20-1 with TRBJ1-2, with 7 bases lining up with TRBD1. In germline, CDR1 is DFQATT, CDR2 SNEGSKA (reference sequence). V gave up 6 bases and J gave up 4 bases; unmatched junction bases: 11. The length of the CDR3 is 14 residues.

The CDR3 region has the DNA TGCAGTGCTAGATCGAGACCCTCTGGAAACACCATATATTTT. Residues: CSARSRPSGNTIYF. The chain carries TRBV20-1 and TRBJ1-3; D ambiguous. The CDR3 is made up of 14 amino acids. CDR1 is DFQATT and CDR2 is SNEGSKA in the germline V gene (reference sequence). Deletions cut 2 bases from V and 0 bases from J, with 8 bases between.

CDR3 amino acids: CSARPGLAGGLQFF. CDR3 bases: TGCAGTGCTAGGCCGGGACTAGCGGGAGGCTTGCAGTTCTTC. The rearrangement links TRBV20-1 to TRBJ2-1; TRBD2 matches 15 bases. V dropped 3 bases and J dropped 12; count of bases not matched to a gene: 6. The CDR3 consists of 14 residues. CDR1 and CDR2 from the germline V gene are DFQATT and SNEGSKA (reference sequence).

This clonotype appeared a few times. The chain employs TRBV28 and TRBJ1-1; possible D gene TRBD1, 5 bases. V was pared by 7 bases and J by 4 bases, with 16 bases between. Germline-derived CDR1 and CDR2 are MDHEN and SYDVKM. The CDR3 covers 14 residues. CDR3 region: CASNPGTMRTEAFF. In DNA form, the CDR3 reads TGTGCCAGCAACCCAGGGACTATGCGCACTGAAGCTTTCTTT.

The genes are TRBV15 and TRBJ2-2; D ambiguous. CDR1 is LNHNV and CDR2 is YYDKDF in the germline V gene (reference sequence). V was trimmed by 3 bases and J by 5 bases, leaving 7 bases between them. The CDR3 consists of 13 residues. The CDR3 region has the DNA TGTGCCACCAGCAGGCCAAATACCGGGGAGCTGTTTTTT. Its protein is CATSRPNTGELFF.

The CDR3 is CASSEHRGRGDTQYF. The DNA for the CDR3 is TGTGCCAGCAGTGAGCACAGGGGGAGGGGAGATACGCAGTATTTT. J is TRBJ2-3 and V is TRBV25-1; perhaps TRBD1 as D (8 bases). The germline V gene has CDR1 MGHDK and CDR2 SYGVNS. The CDR3 totals 15 residues. Trimming took off 3 bases at V and 5 bases at J, with 15 bases between the two ends.

The chain carries TRBV6-1 and TRBJ1-2; D is unclear. Germline CDR1 MNHNS, CDR2 SASEGT. This CDR3 has 14 residues. Deletions cut 1 base from V and 9 bases from J, with 15 bases between. CDR3 sequence reads: CASSEEGWQNSYTF. DNA for the CDR3: TGTGCCAGCAGTGAAGAAGGTTGGCAGAACAGCTACACCTTC.

The chain has TRBV7-9 and TRBJ2-5; either TRBD1 or TRBD2 may supply D (5 bases each). The germline gives CDR1 SEHNR, CDR2 FQNEAQ (reference sequence). The CDR3 spans 13 residues. The ends were cut back, 1 base at V and 4 bases at J, with 7 bases in the middle. The CDR3 protein is CASSLVGTETQYF. The DNA for the CDR3 is TGTGCCAGCAGCTTAGTCGGGACAGAGACCCAGTACTTC.

This rearrangement joins TRBV10-3 to TRBJ2-1; D gene unclear. CDR3 length: 13 residues. Trimming stripped 8 bases from V and 0 bases from J, with 8 bases between. CDR1 and CDR2 (germline): ENHRY, SYGVKD. This chain's CDR3 is CAIQNSSYNEQFF. The CDR3 region has the DNA TGTGCCATCCAAAATAGCTCCTACAATGAGCAGTTCTTC.

V and J are TRBV15 and TRBJ2-7; D gene uncertain. CDR1 and CDR2 (germline): LNHNV, YYDKDF (reference sequence). This CDR3 is built from 15 residues. V was shortened by 5 bases and J by 2 bases, with 16 bases between the two germline ends. The CDR3 nucleotides read TGTGCCACCAGCGAGGCAGGCGGCGGACCCTACGAGCAGTACTTC. Its protein is CATSEAGGGPYEQYF.

This chain joins TRBV6-1 and TRBJ1-5; 7 nucleotides match TRBD1. CDR3 size: 14 residues. Trimming at V came to 10 bases and at J to 2 bases, leaving 8 bases not matched to a gene. Germline lookup yields CDR1 MNHNS and CDR2 SASEGT. CDR3 amino acids: CATSTGNGNQPQHF. For the CDR3, the DNA is TGTGCCACTTCGACAGGGAACGGCAATCAGCCCCAGCATTTT.

The chain joins TRBV6-1 to TRBJ2-5, with 7 bases aligning to TRBD2. V trimming: 1 base; J trimming: 6 bases; junction bases outside the gene matches: 5. The CDR3 has 14 residues. Germline CDR1 and CDR2: MNHNS and SASEGT. The CDR3 sequence is CASSEGGGVKTQYF. In DNA, the CDR3 is TGTGCCAGCAGTGAAGGTGGGGGGGTAAAGACCCAGTACTTC.

V gene TRBV7-8 combines with J gene TRBJ2-3, with D perhaps TRBD1 (7 bases). V was pared by 5 bases and J by 0 bases, with 15 bases between. Germline V CDR1 and CDR2: SGHVS, FQNEAQ. There are 16 residues in the CDR3. The CDR3 region is CASSTRGAGSTDTQYF. As DNA, the CDR3 is TGTGCCAGCAGCACCAGGGGGGCGGGGAGCACAGATACGCAGTATTTT.

This rearrangement joins TRBV27 to TRBJ2-5; 8 nucleotides agree with TRBD1. V gave up 5 bases and J gave up 2 bases; unmatched junction bases: 4. The germline CDR1 and CDR2 sequences are MNHEY and SMNVEV (reference sequence). The CDR3 has 14 amino acids. The CDR3 is CASSPDREQETQYF. The CDR3 region has the DNA TGTGCCAGCAGTCCGGACAGGGAACAAGAGACCCAGTACTTC.

This clonotype was counted between two and nine times. The chain carries TRBV6-1 and TRBJ1-1; D is perhaps TRBD1 (6 bases). CDR3 size: 15 residues. The V gene's germline CDR1 is MNHNS and CDR2 SASEGT. V was cut by 6 bases and J by 1 base, with 15 bases left in between. CDR3 residues: CASRPRTARNTEAFF. The CDR3 DNA follows: TGTGCCAGCAGACCACGGACAGCCCGGAACACTGAAGCTTTCTTT.

V gene TRBV29-1 combines with J gene TRBJ1-5; D gene ambiguous. The V end lost 4 bases, the J end lost 0 bases, and 10 bases lay between the germline ends. The CDR3 sequence is 14 residues long. The germline gives CDR1 SQVTM, CDR2 ANQGSEA. The CDR3 region is CSVVFGYSNQPQHF. CDR3 DNA sequence: TGCAGCGTTGTTTTTGGTTATAGCAATCAGCCCCAGCATTTT. Variable domain in full (rest from reference TRBV29-1 and TRBJ1-5): SAVISQKPSRDICQRGTSLTIQCQVDSQVTMMFWYRQQPGQSLTLIATANQGSEATYESGFVIDKFPISRPNLTFSTLTVSNMSPEDSSIYLCSVVFGYSNQPQHFGDGTRLSIL.

The CDR3, as DNA: TGCAGTGCTCCAGGGGTGAGCGCCGGGGAGCTGTTTTTT. Translated: CSAPGVSAGELFF. This chain connects TRBV20-1 to TRBJ2-2; D might be TRBD1 (6 bases). V dropped 5 bases and J dropped 6 bases, with 13 bases sitting between them. The CDR3 runs 13 residues. The germline gives CDR1 DFQATT, CDR2 SNEGSKA (reference sequence).

This clonotype showed up just a few times. The chain carries TRBV6-2 or TRBV6-3 and TRBJ2-5; weak D call: TRBD2 (7 bases). Germline CDR1 reads MNHEY; CDR2 reads SVGEGT. The CDR3 has 13 residues. V shed 1 base and J shed 7 bases, with 10 bases lying between them. CDR3 sequence (DNA): TGTGCCAGCAGTTACTACAGGGAGGGGACCCAGTACTTC. Its translation is CASSYYREGTQYF.

V is TRBV20-1 and J is TRBJ2-7; D might be TRBD1 (6 bases). CDR3 size: 13 residues. The germline CDR1 and CDR2 sequences are DFQATT and SNEGSKA (reference sequence). V lost 1 base and J lost 6, with 13 bases in between. For the CDR3, the DNA is TGCAGTGCTAGAGCGGGAAGAGGGGGCGAGCAGTACTTC. Its protein product is CSARAGRGGEQYF.

The gene calls are TRBV20-1 and TRBJ1-1, with a possible D match to TRBD1 (5 bases). Trimming took off 3 bases at V and 1 base at J, with 6 bases between the two ends. This CDR3 comprises 12 residues. The germline V gene has CDR1 DFQATT and CDR2 SNEGSKA (reference sequence). The CDR3 loop is CSASTGNTEAFF. CDR3 nucleotides: TGCAGTGCTAGTACAGGGAACACTGAAGCTTTCTTT.

The V gene is TRBV7-8, the J gene TRBJ2-1, with 7 bases matching TRBD2. Germline CDR1 reads SGHVS; CDR2 reads FQNEAQ. The CDR3 is 16 residues long. V gave up 2 bases and J gave up 4 bases; unmatched junction bases: 8. As DNA, the CDR3 is TGTGCCAGCAGCTTATTTGGGTCTAGCGGTTACAATGAGCAGTTCTTC. Protein product: CASSLFGSSGYNEQFF. Based on the CDR3 plus reference TRBV7-8 and TRBJ2-1, the full variable domain is GAGVSQSPRYKVAKRGQDVALRCDPISGHVSLFWYQQALGQGPEFLTYFQNEAQLDKSGLPSDRFFAERPEGSVSTLKIQRTQQEDSAVYLCASSLFGSSGYNEQFFGPGTRLTVL.

The chain combines TRBV19 with TRBJ1-2; D may be TRBD1 (6 bases). In germline, CDR1 is LNHDA, CDR2 SQIVND (reference sequence). V gave up 6 bases and J gave up 8 bases, with 16 bases separating them. The CDR3 extends over 13 amino acids. This chain's CDR3 is CASSTRQAWGYTF. CDR3 in DNA: TGTGCCAGTAGCACTCGACAGGCATGGGGCTACACCTTC.

This clonotype was seen a single time. The J gene is TRBJ2-5, the V gene TRBV7-2; 9 bases are shared with TRBD2. The germline CDR1 and CDR2 sequences are SGHTA and FQGNSA. Germline trimming cut 3 bases from V and 4 bases from J; bases unmatched to any gene: 3. This CDR3 has 14 amino acids. The CDR3 sequence: CASSFLAGSETQYF. Here the CDR3 DNA reads TGTGCCAGCAGCTTCCTAGCGGGGTCAGAGACCCAGTACTTC.

The chain couples TRBV7-3 to TRBJ2-1; 8 bases fit TRBD2. Germline loops: CDR1 SGHTA, CDR2 FQGTGA. The CDR3 consists of 16 residues. Trimming took 5 bases from V and 6 from J; bases not matched to a gene: 12. DNA of the CDR3: TGTGCCAGCAGCCTCGCTGGGGCGGGAGGTATCAATGAGCAGTTCTTC. Translated, it gives CASSLAGAGGINEQFF.

In its sample, this clonotype was seen a few times. The rearrangement links TRBV20-1 to TRBJ1-2; TRBD1 might be the D (5 bases). This CDR3 is built from 13 residues. V lost 1 base, J lost 5 bases, and 11 bases lay in between. Germline V lookup: CDR1 DFQATT, CDR2 SNEGSKA (reference sequence). The CDR3 bases are TGCAGTGCTAGAGTCGAGGGGAGTTATGGCTACACCTTC. Its protein product is CSARVEGSYGYTF.

This clonotype occurred a few times. The chain couples TRBV20-1 to TRBJ2-5, with 8 nucleotides matching TRBD1. This CDR3 contains 13 residues. With 5 bases clipped from V and 5 bases from J, the junction kept 7 bases outside the gene matches. Germline CDR1 reads DFQATT; CDR2 reads SNEGSKA (reference sequence). CDR3 bases: TGCAGTGCTGTGGACAGGGATGGGGAGACCCAGTACTTC. Its protein is CSAVDRDGETQYF.